A selection of T cell receptor beta chains follows, all from one sample in a study of blood T cell repertoires in COVID-19. Assay used: immunoSEQ multiplex PCR; TCRdb lists only in-frame clones, some missing. Of 90,000 to 95,000 clones listed, approximately 86% were seen once; the top ten hold 7% to 8.5%. The sequencing sample was made of peripheral blood. The receptor set was obtained from a woman in her 70s with acute or convalescent COVID-19. Both conserved end residues are trimmed from each CDR3. A D gene is named only where the DNA matches it firmly. The size of a clone is reported for some rows only, either as once, few or many, or as a class for expanded clones.

NA TRBD2 TRBV27 ASSSQRGGRETQY
NA NA TRBV11-3 ASSLVRGSGELF
NA NA TRBV5-4 ASSPLGGGTGELF
NA NA TRBV5-6 ASSRDTYPSGANVLT
NA TRBD1 TRBV5-1 ASSSTGTGGVNEQF
NA NA TRBV9 ASSGSSDSSLLNQPQH
NA NA TRBV2 ASSWRAHHTEAF
NA NA TRBV21-1 ASSRHPGQGGDTQY
NA TRBD2 TRBV4-1 ASSQGLAVGNEQF
NA TRBD1 TRBV6-2/TRBV6-3 ASSYSPRGPSYEQY
NA NA TRBV6-1 ASSEFAAATRGELF
once NA TRBV13 ASSLEGVGNTEAF
NA TRBD1 TRBV12-3/TRBV12-4 ASSQTGAETQY
NA TRBD1 TRBV29-1 SVAKGGVGGDEQY
NA NA TRBV6-2/TRBV6-3 ASSRGGEQY
once NA TRBV2 ASRDQSRGDEKLF
NA TRBD1 TRBV28 ASSPSDRAGEQY
NA TRBD1 TRBV5-1 ASSGTGPLSYGANVLT
NA TRBD1 TRBV11-2 ASSHKTGRDYNSPLH
NA NA TRBV13 ASSLQWAGQY
few NA TRBV7-3 ASSPGASGGYT
NA NA TRBV24-1 ATSDFGRGADTQY
NA NA TRBV7-4 ASSPPRCTQY
once TRBD1 TRBV6-5 ASRTGGRYEQY
NA TRBD2 TRBV7-8 ASSLTPGGTYNEQF
NA NA TRBV18 ATTEQETQY
NA NA TRBV11-1 ASSSRERKNTGELF
NA NA TRBV7-8 ASSLGYTGDEQY
NA TRBD2 TRBV18 ASSPSRLAANYNEQF
NA TRBD1 TRBV3-1/TRBV3-2 ASSPRSTGGVGNQPQH
NA NA TRBV15 ATSSPVRVQETQY
NA TRBD1 TRBV2 ASPRGPQANTGELF
few TRBD1 TRBV7-9 ASRRTGHEQF
NA TRBD2 TRBV9 ASSLGGSGGVGYEQY
NA TRBD1 TRBV7-9 ASSLETGGMH
many TRBD1 TRBV2 ASDETGQGYT
NA TRBD2 TRBV11-2 ASSRTSGTYNEQF
NA NA TRBV5-1 ASSLRGALSNQPQH
once NA TRBV11-2 ASSLASQGLYEQY
few NA TRBV2 ATRAGSYGYT
NA TRBD1 TRBV9 ASSHTGDPNQPQH
NA NA TRBV28 ASDEWTALNTDTQY
NA NA TRBV28 ASSLYRDAYNEQF
NA TRBD2 TRBV5-1 ASSETSGRTDTQY
NA NA TRBV21-1 AGRGSYNEQF
NA TRBD1 TRBV19 ASSVTGEDSPLH
NA NA TRBV24-1 ATSDSPRQGSNQPQH
NA NA TRBV9 ASSPQTDEYGYT
NA NA TRBV5-1 ASSLVPGSYGYT
NA NA TRBV9 ASSVATSSEQF